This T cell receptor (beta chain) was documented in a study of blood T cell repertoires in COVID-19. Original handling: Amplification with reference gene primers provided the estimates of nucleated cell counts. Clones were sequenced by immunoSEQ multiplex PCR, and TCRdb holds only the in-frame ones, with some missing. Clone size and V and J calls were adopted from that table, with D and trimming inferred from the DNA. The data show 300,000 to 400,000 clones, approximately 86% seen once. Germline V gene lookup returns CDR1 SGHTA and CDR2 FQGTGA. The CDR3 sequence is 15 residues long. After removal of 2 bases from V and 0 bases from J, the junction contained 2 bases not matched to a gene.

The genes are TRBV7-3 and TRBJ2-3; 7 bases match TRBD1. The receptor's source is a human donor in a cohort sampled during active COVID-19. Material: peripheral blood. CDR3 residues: CASSLGTASTDTQYF. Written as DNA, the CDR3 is TGTGCCAGCAGCTTAGGGACAGCTAGCACAGATACGCAGTATTTT.